This entry concerns a single T cell receptor beta chain. Its antigen remains unknown. This sample stems from a study of cytomegalovirus exposure and HLA in healthy donors. Overall study context: Counted in an early data release were some 81 million unique TCRs from HLA-typed donors.

PCR was performed using 60 Vbeta and 13 Jbeta primers. The repertoire was sequenced with immunoSEQ multiplex PCR; TCRdb's copy has only in-frame clones and lacks some. Of roughly 70,000 clones in the sample, 70% to 85% were seen once. Findings of the study overall: HLA alleles showed associations with some 17,000 TCR beta sequences in a later analysis, at a 0.05 false discovery rate. Common viral pathogens were later found to be apparently linked to several of the most significant clusters. Near-uniform donor sequencing depth was presumed by presence/absence analyses.

Sequencing was performed on PBMCs. This clonotype was sampled from a human donor in good health.

The chain's CDR3 is CASSMEGLASDTQYF. The DNA of the CDR3 is TGTGCCAGCAGCATGGAGGGACTAGCTTCAGATACGCAGTATTTT. The chain couples TRBV21-1 to TRBJ2-3; the D segment call TRBD2 is taken from the table without a DNA check. TRBV21-1 is a pseudogene. The CDR3 is 15 residues long.